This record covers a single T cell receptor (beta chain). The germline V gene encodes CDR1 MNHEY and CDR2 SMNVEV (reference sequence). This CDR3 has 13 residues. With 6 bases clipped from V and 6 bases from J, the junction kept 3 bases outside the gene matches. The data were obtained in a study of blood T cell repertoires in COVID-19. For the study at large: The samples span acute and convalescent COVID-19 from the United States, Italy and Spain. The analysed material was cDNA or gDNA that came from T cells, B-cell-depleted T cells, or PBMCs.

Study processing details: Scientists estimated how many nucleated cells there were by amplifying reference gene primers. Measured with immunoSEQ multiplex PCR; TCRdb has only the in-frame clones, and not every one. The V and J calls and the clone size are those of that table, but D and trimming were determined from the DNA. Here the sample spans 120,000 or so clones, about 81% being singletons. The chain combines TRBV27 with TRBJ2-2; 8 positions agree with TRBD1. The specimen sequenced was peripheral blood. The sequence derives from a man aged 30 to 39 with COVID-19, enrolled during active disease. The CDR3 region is CASRNRGAGELFF. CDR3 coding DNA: TGTGCCAGCAGAAACAGGGGGGCCGGGGAGCTGTTTTTT.